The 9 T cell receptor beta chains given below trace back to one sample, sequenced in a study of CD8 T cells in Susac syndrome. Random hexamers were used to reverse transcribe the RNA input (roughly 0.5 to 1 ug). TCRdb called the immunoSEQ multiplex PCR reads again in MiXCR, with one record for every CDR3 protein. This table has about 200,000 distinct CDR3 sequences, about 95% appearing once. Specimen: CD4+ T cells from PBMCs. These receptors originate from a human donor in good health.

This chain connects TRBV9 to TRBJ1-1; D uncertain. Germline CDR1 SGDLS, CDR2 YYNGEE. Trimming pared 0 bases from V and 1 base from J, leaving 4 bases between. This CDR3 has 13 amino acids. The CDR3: CASSVATNTEAFF. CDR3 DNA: TGTGCCAGCAGCGTAGCTACGAACACTGAAGCTTTCTTT.

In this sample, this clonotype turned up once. The CDR3 nucleotides read TGTGCCAGCAGTAATCAGGGTTTGGAGACCCAGTACTTC. Translating it yields CASSNQGLETQYF. The chain links TRBV6-2 or TRBV6-3 to TRBJ2-5; D may be TRBD1 (5 bases). Germline V gene sequence: CDR1 MNHEY, CDR2 SVGEGT. Trimming cost V 5 bases and J 5 bases, with 12 bases left between them. The CDR3 is 13 residues long.

CDR3 DNA: TGTGCCAGTAGTAAGGGACTAGCGGGAGGAACTTACAATGAGCAGTTCTTC. Its translation is CASSKGLAGGTYNEQFF. V and J are TRBV19 and TRBJ2-1; 15 bases are a match to TRBD2. The V gene end was trimmed by 4 bases and the J gene end by 4 bases; junction bases not matched to a gene: 5. CDR1 LNHDA and CDR2 SQIVND come from the germline V gene (reference sequence). The CDR3 is 17 residues long.

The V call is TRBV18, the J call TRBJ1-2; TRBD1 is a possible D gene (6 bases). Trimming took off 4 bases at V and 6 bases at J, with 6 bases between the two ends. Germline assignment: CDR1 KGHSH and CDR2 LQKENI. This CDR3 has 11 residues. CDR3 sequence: CASSRTDGYTF. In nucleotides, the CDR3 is TGTGCCAGCTCACGGACAGATGGCTACACCTTC.

This chain's CDR3 is CATSRQGGGYTF. For the CDR3, the DNA is TGTGCCACCAGCAGACAGGGGGGAGGCTACACCTTC. V usage is TRBV15 and J usage is TRBJ1-2; 7 nucleotides match TRBD1. The J segment lost 8 bases and the V segment lost 2 bases, leaving 2 bases of the junction unmatched. This CDR3 is built from 12 residues. Germline V gene data show CDR1 as LNHNV and CDR2 as YYDKDF (reference sequence).

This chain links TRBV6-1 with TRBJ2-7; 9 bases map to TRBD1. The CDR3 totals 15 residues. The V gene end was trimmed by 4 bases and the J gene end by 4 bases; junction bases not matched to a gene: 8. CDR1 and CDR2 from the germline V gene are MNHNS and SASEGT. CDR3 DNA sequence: TGTGCCAGCAGTGCCTCCGGGACAGGGATATACGAGCAGTACGTC. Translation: CASSASGTGIYEQYV.

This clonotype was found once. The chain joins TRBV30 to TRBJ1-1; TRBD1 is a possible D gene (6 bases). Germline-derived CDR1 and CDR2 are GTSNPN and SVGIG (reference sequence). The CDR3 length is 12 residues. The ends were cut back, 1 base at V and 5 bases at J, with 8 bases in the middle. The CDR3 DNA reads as TGTGCCTGGAGTGCACAGGGAACTGAAGCTTTCTTT. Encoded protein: CAWSAQGTEAFF.

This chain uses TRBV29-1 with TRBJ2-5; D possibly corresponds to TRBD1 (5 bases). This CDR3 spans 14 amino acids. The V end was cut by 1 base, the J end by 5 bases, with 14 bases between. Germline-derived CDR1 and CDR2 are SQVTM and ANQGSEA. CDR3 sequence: CSVEVNPGWETQYF. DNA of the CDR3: TGCAGCGTTGAAGTGAATCCAGGGTGGGAGACCCAGTACTTC.

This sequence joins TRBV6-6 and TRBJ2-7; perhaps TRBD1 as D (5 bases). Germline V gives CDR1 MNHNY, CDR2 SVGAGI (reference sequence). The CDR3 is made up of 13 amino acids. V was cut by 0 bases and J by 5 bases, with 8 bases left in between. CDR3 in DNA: TGTGCCAGCAGTTACTCGAAGACAGACGAGCAGTACGTC. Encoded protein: CASSYSKTDEQYV.